This record looks at one T cell receptor (beta chain) sequence and its context. The CDR3 runs to 15 residues. Germline V lookup: CDR1 MNHEY, CDR2 SVGAGI. V shed 4 bases and J shed 7 bases, with 16 bases lying between them. Original analysis: Reference gene primer amplification yielded estimated nucleated cell counts. TCRdb keeps only in-frame clones here, not all; method: immunoSEQ multiplex PCR. V, J and clone size are those of that table, while D and trimming were read from the DNA. This sample has about 30,000 clones, with around nine tenths found just once. These data are taken from a study of blood T cell repertoires in COVID-19. Study information: Researchers got acute and convalescent COVID-19 samples from the United States, Italy and Spain.

This clonotype originated in a man in his sixties or seventies with acute or convalescent COVID-19. The sample consisted of peripheral blood. This sequence joins TRBV6-5 and TRBJ1-4; the D gene is possibly TRBD1 (6 bases). CDR3 protein: CASSSAGTWGEKLFF. DNA of the CDR3: TGTGCCAGCAGTTCCGCCGGGACATGGGGTGAAAAACTGTTTTTT.